The T cell receptor beta chain under discussion was sequenced for a study of cytomegalovirus exposure and HLA in healthy donors. Across the whole study: Membership in the Caucasian-associated ancestry cluster was found for about four fifths of 300 to 400 genotyped donors.

V lost 8 bases and J 7 bases, leaving 9 bases between the germline ends. Germline values: CDR1 LGHNA, CDR2 YNFKEQ. This CDR3 is built from 11 residues. PCR was performed using 60 Vbeta and 13 Jbeta primers. Generated by immunoSEQ multiplex PCR, the TCRdb table keeps only in-frame clones and is missing some. The table has some 130,000 clones, around 83% seen once; the top ten hold 0.85% to 1.3%. The sequence derives from a human donor in good health. The sample comprised PBMCs. The chain has TRBV4-2 and TRBJ1-5; the D gene is possibly TRBD1 (5 bases). CDR3 sequence reads: CASGPGQPQHF. As DNA, the CDR3 is TGTGCCAGCGGGCCAGGGCAGCCCCAGCATTTT.